The 27 T cell receptor beta chains reported below all come from one sample, sequenced in a study of cytomegalovirus exposure and HLA in healthy donors (dated by TCRdb to the late 2010s). Library preparation used the immunoSEQ multiplex PCR assay. The multiplex PCR relied on a mix of 60 forward primers for TCR Vbeta segments and 13 reverse primers for TCR Jbeta segments. This immuneACCESS table, as held by TCRdb, lists in-frame sequences with V and J called but not all clones. Of the missing ones, under half trace to an unresolved V gene in checked studies; the others have no known cause. The sample table shows approximately 150,000 clones, and around 84% are seen once. The ten largest clones capture about 2.6% of the sample. The sequenced material came from PBMCs. These receptor sequences come from a boy between 2 and 10 years old in good health and CMV-seronegative.

V and J are TRBV7-9 and TRBJ2-2, with 11 bases that match TRBD2. V lost 5 bases, J lost 4 bases, and 9 bases stayed unmatched. The germline V gene has CDR1 SEHNR and CDR2 FQNEAQ (reference sequence). The CDR3 spans 17 residues. CDR3: CASSGRRTSGGTGELFF. Written as DNA, the CDR3 is TGTGCCAGCAGCGGCAGACGTACTAGCGGGGGCACCGGGGAGCTGTTTTTT.

J is TRBJ1-1 and V is TRBV30; TRBD1 aligns across 7 bases. This CDR3 is built from 12 residues. V lost 1 base and J lost 4; bases outside the gene matches: 0. Germline V lookup: CDR1 GTSNPN, CDR2 SVGIG (reference sequence). Written as DNA, the CDR3 is TGTGCCTGGAGTGACAGGGGCACTGAAGCTTTCTTT. Its protein product is CAWSDRGTEAFF.

The rearrangement uses TRBV5-5 and TRBJ2-4, with 7 nucleotides matching TRBD2. The ends lost 0 bases at V and 7 bases at J; junction bases unmatched: 7. The CDR3 loop spans 15 amino acids. CDR1 and CDR2 (germline): SGHKS, YYEKEE (reference sequence). The CDR3: CASSLETSRFNIQYF. CDR3 in DNA: TGTGCCAGCAGCTTGGAGACTAGCCGGTTTAACATTCAGTACTTC.

The CDR3 coding sequence is TGTGCCAGCAACCCGGGACAAGCCTACGAGCAGTACTTC. Protein: CASNPGQAYEQYF. The chain links TRBV28 to TRBJ2-7; the D gene is possibly TRBD1 (6 bases). Germline V lookup: CDR1 MDHEN, CDR2 SYDVKM. Trimming cost V 7 bases and J 2 bases, with 12 bases left between them. The CDR3 is made up of 13 amino acids.

The chain joins TRBV5-4 to TRBJ2-1; 15 nucleotides line up with TRBD2. Per the germline V gene, CDR1 is SGHNT and CDR2 is YYREEE (reference sequence). This CDR3 has 16 amino acids. The ends lost 4 bases at V and 9 bases at J; junction bases unmatched: 8. This CDR3 is CASSRGGLAGGSEQFF. The CDR3, as DNA: TGTGCCAGCAGCCGCGGCGGACTAGCGGGGGGGAGTGAGCAGTTCTTC.

The chain links TRBV29-1 to TRBJ2-4; TRBD1 aligns across 7 bases. J lost 3 bases, V lost 4 bases, and 6 bases had no gene match. Germline V lookup: CDR1 SQVTM, CDR2 ANQGSEA. This CDR3 region has 14 residues. The CDR3 coding sequence is TGCAGCGTTGTTACAGGGGTGGGCAAAAACATTCAGTACTTC. Residues: CSVVTGVGKNIQYF.

This clone has a single count. The chain combines TRBV10-3 with TRBJ2-1, with 11 nucleotides matching TRBD2. The trim removed 4 bases at V and 7 bases at J, leaving 9 bases unmatched. The CDR3 is 16 residues long. From germline, CDR1 is ENHRY and CDR2 SYGVKD. CDR3 amino acids: CAISGIAGGLGNEQFF. The DNA for the CDR3 is TGTGCCATCAGTGGAATAGCGGGGGGGCTAGGGAATGAGCAGTTCTTC.

This chain uses TRBV12-5 with TRBJ1-1; D gene ambiguous. From germline, CDR1 is LGHNT and CDR2 FRNRAP. The CDR3 runs 11 residues. Trimming cost V 3 bases and J 6 bases, with 5 bases left between them. CDR3 sequence reads: CASGFRPEAFF. CDR3 coding DNA: TGTGCTAGTGGTTTCAGGCCTGAAGCTTTCTTT.

This clone was counted between two and nine times. This chain's CDR3 is CASSEPGANTEAFF. CDR3 sequence (DNA): TGTGCCAGCAGTGAACCAGGGGCGAACACTGAAGCTTTCTTT. The chain combines TRBV6-5 with TRBJ1-1; D might be TRBD1 (6 bases). This CDR3 is built from 14 residues. Per the germline V gene, CDR1 is MNHEY and CDR2 is SVGAGI. V lost 5 bases and J lost 1, with 11 bases in between.

V gene TRBV5-4 combines with J gene TRBJ1-1; D is perhaps TRBD1 (5 bases). V lost 5 bases and J lost 1, with 15 bases in between. The CDR3 loop spans 15 amino acids. Germline lookup yields CDR1 SGHNT and CDR2 YYREEE (reference sequence). CDR3 amino acids: CASRRGLTENTEAFF. CDR3 in DNA: TGTGCCAGCAGGCGTGGTCTGACAGAGAACACTGAAGCTTTCTTT.

The chain recombines TRBV6-5 with TRBJ2-3; 8 bases align to TRBD2. Trimming cost V 4 bases and J 3 bases; bases outside gene matches: 9. The CDR3 has 16 residues. The germline CDR1 and CDR2 sequences are MNHEY and SVGAGI. CDR3 nucleotides: TGTGCCAGCAGTTCCCGCCCCAGCGGGAGTACAGATACGCAGTATTTT. Residues: CASSSRPSGSTDTQYF.

The chain couples TRBV5-4 to TRBJ1-1; D remains ambiguous. This CDR3 contains 12 residues. CDR1 is SGHNT and CDR2 is YYREEE in the germline V gene (reference sequence). Trimming took off 4 bases at V and 1 base at J, with 5 bases between the two ends. CDR3 region: CASSTWNTEAFF. In DNA form, the CDR3 reads TGTGCCAGCAGCACATGGAACACTGAAGCTTTCTTT.

The chain recombines TRBV18 with TRBJ1-1; D is possibly TRBD1 (5 bases). There are 14 residues in the CDR3. Trimming took off 1 base at V and 1 base at J, with 7 bases between the two ends. Germline V CDR1 and CDR2: KGHSH, LQKENI. The CDR3 region is CASSPLDKNTEAFF. The CDR3 DNA reads as TGTGCCAGCTCACCACTGGACAAGAACACTGAAGCTTTCTTT.

V is TRBV5-1 and J is TRBJ2-3; the match to TRBD2 covers 8 bases. CDR1 and CDR2 (germline): SGHRS, YFSETQ. This CDR3 region has 16 residues. V lost 0 bases to trimming and J lost 0 bases; unmatched junction nucleotides: 3. For the CDR3, the DNA is TGCGCCAGCAGCTTGGGCACTAGCGGCAGCACAGATACGCAGTATTTT. This sequence encodes CASSLGTSGSTDTQYF.

The chain recombines TRBV9 with TRBJ1-4; tentatively, D is TRBD1 (5 bases). This CDR3 comprises 15 residues. Trimming shortened V by 2 bases and J by 10 bases, and 18 bases separated the two germline ends. Germline-derived CDR1 and CDR2 are SGDLS and YYNGEE. The CDR3 nucleotides read TGTGCCAGCAGCGTCGGGACCCTTGAGGAGGGAAAACTGTTTTTT. As protein: CASSVGTLEEGKLFF.

This chain joins TRBV25-1 and TRBJ2-2; 7 nucleotides line up with TRBD1. The trim removed 5 bases at V and 4 bases at J, leaving 10 bases unmatched. The CDR3 is 16 residues long. Germline assignment: CDR1 MGHDK and CDR2 SYGVNS. As DNA, the CDR3 is TGTGCCAGCAGTAACTCACTAAGGGGGCCCACCGGGGAGCTGTTTTTT. Translating it yields CASSNSLRGPTGELFF. Looking up the rest from reference TRBV25-1 and TRBJ2-2 gives the full variable domain: EADIYQTPRYLVIGTGKKITLECSQTMGHDKMYWYQQDPGMELHLIHYSYGVNSTEKGDLSSESTVSRIRTEHFPLTLESARPSHTSQYLCASSNSLRGPTGELFFGEGSRLTVL.

This clone has only one observation. The chain is built from TRBV9 and TRBJ2-4; D is possibly TRBD1 (6 bases). The CDR3 is 14 residues long. Trimming removed 3 bases at V and 6 bases at J, with 13 bases between. CDR1 and CDR2 from the germline V gene are SGDLS and YYNGEE. CDR3 sequence (DNA): TGTGCCAGCAGCGGTGCAGGACAGTTAAACATTCAGTACTTC. Translation: CASSGAGQLNIQYF.

The genes are TRBV10-3 and TRBJ1-4; D call uncertain. The germline V gene encodes CDR1 ENHRY and CDR2 SYGVKD. CDR3 length: 13 residues. The V end lost 4 bases, the J end lost 7 bases, and 10 bases lay between the germline ends. The CDR3 DNA is TGTGCCATCAGTGGAATCCCCGGTGAAAAACTGTTTTTT. Its protein is CAISGIPGEKLFF.

V is TRBV5-1 and J is TRBJ2-5; the match to TRBD2 covers 9 bases. J gave up 5 bases and V 0 bases, and 5 bases lay outside the gene matches. The CDR3 is made up of 15 amino acids. The germline CDR1 and CDR2 sequences are SGHRS and YFSETQ. In DNA, the CDR3 is TGCGCCAGCAGCTTGGCCGGGACTAGCATCGAGACCCAGTACTTC. Amino acid sequence: CASSLAGTSIETQYF.

The J gene is TRBJ1-3, the V gene TRBV30; D unresolved. Germline CDR1 reads GTSNPN; CDR2 reads SVGIG (reference sequence). This CDR3 is 10 amino acids long. This CDR3 is CASGEGTIYF. In DNA form, the CDR3 reads TGTGCATCGGGTGAGGGCACCATATATTTT.

The V call is TRBV11-3, the J call TRBJ1-1; perhaps TRBD1 as D (5 bases). The CDR3 covers 16 residues. Trimming removed 0 bases at V and 1 base at J, with 12 bases between. Per germline, CDR1 SGHNT and CDR2 YENEEA. This CDR3 reads CASSLDSGQENTEAFF. The CDR3 DNA follows: TGTGCCAGCAGCTTAGATTCCGGACAAGAGAACACTGAAGCTTTCTTT.

This clone is a singleton in its sample. The chain joins TRBV11-3 to TRBJ2-1; the match to TRBD2 covers 12 bases. V trimming: 8 bases; J trimming: 9 bases; junction bases outside the gene matches: 20. The germline V gene encodes CDR1 SGHNT and CDR2 YENEEA. The CDR3 covers 18 residues. CDR3 nucleotides: TGTGCCAGCTGCCCCCGGCTAGCGGGAGGGGCCATTACATGTGAGCAGTTCTTC. This translates into CASCPRLAGGAITCEQFF.

In this sample, this clone turned up a few times. The chain recombines TRBV7-2 with TRBJ2-1; TRBD2 matches 7 bases. Losses at the gene ends were 3 bases for V and 10 bases for J; bases not matched to a gene: 15. From germline, CDR1 is SGHTA and CDR2 FQGNSA. This CDR3 comprises 16 residues. The CDR3 region has the DNA TGTGCCAGCAGCTTCAATAGTGTCGCGGGGGTCGGGGAGCAGTTCTTC. It codes for CASSFNSVAGVGEQFF.

The rearrangement joins TRBV9 to TRBJ2-1; 9 bases agree with TRBD2. J was trimmed by 9 bases and V by 0 bases; bases with no gene match: 16. The CDR3 is made up of 18 amino acids. In germline, CDR1 is SGDLS, CDR2 YYNGEE. The CDR3 loop is CASSVVPGREGFYIEQFF. DNA for the CDR3: TGTGCCAGCAGCGTAGTCCCCGGGCGGGAGGGCTTTTATATTGAGCAGTTCTTC.

The V call is TRBV19, the J call TRBJ1-4; D gene ambiguous. The CDR3 totals 11 residues. Germline loops: CDR1 LNHDA, CDR2 SQIVND (reference sequence). V lost 7 bases to trimming and J lost 8 bases, with 8 bases between them. This CDR3 reads CASTTTEKLFF. In DNA form, the CDR3 reads TGTGCCAGTACCACGACAGAAAAACTGTTTTTT.

The table lists this clone with a count of one. At one of its ends the junction is not consistent with the germline gene, which may arise from a read error. V usage is TRBV6-1 and J usage is TRBJ2-2; D not resolved. The CDR3 loop spans 14 amino acids. Germline CDR1 MNHNS, CDR2 SASEGT. CDR3: CASSFQVNPGELFF. CDR3 DNA: TGTGCCAGCAGTTTCCAGGTGAACCCCGGGGAGCTGTTTTTT.

This clone was seen more than once but under ten times. The chain recombines TRBV7-3 with TRBJ1-3; D ambiguous. Germline V gene data show CDR1 as SGHTA and CDR2 as FQGTGA. The CDR3 sequence is 15 residues long. V lost 4 bases and J 4 bases, leaving 14 bases between the germline ends. This chain's CDR3 is CASSSGGRIGNTIYF. CDR3 nucleotides: TGTGCCAGCAGCTCCGGAGGGAGGATCGGAAACACCATATATTTT.